These 27 T cell receptor beta chains came from one sample sequenced in a study of cytomegalovirus exposure and HLA in healthy donors. The PCR was carried out with 60 Vbeta primers and 13 Jbeta primers. Generated by immunoSEQ multiplex PCR, the TCRdb table keeps only in-frame clones and is missing some. The sample lists about 140,000 clones, approximately 82% occurring once. Specimen: PBMCs. The receptor source for this set is a woman in her forties in good health and CMV-seronegative.

V is TRBV11-2 and J is TRBJ2-3; 12 bases fit TRBD2. The V and J ends lost 4 bases and 4 bases, in that order; junction bases with no gene match: 3. The germline CDR1 and CDR2 sequences are SGHAT and FQNNGV. The CDR3 totals 15 residues. CDR3 DNA: TGTGCCAGCAGCTCCGGGACTAGCGGGTCAGATACGCAGTATTTT. Its protein product is CASSSGTSGSDTQYF.

This clone was detected once. This chain joins TRBV7-9 and TRBJ2-1, with 8 bases aligning to TRBD2. V lost 3 bases and J lost 8; bases outside the gene matches: 6. The CDR3 covers 14 residues. Germline-derived CDR1 and CDR2 are SEHNR and FQNEAQ (reference sequence). CDR3 protein: CASSFGRGGHEQFF. CDR3 nucleotides: TGTGCCAGCAGCTTCGGGAGGGGGGGGCATGAGCAGTTCTTC.

The chain recombines TRBV19 with TRBJ1-2, with D unclear. CDR3 length equals 13 residues. CDR1 LNHDA and CDR2 SQIVND come from the germline V gene (reference sequence). V was cut by 3 bases and J by 5 bases, with 10 bases left in between. In DNA, the CDR3 is TGTGCCAGTAGTATTCCCCGGGGATATGGCTACACCTTC. This encodes CASSIPRGYGYTF.

Concerning this clone: Other nucleotide sequences from this sample produce the same CDR3. The CDR3 reads CASSPRSAGVSYEQYF. In DNA form, the CDR3 reads TGTGCCAGCAGCCCGCGGTCGGCGGGAGTCTCCTACGAGCAGTACTTC. The chain couples TRBV7-9 to TRBJ2-7, with TRBD2 matching 7 bases. Trimming at V came to 5 bases and at J to 0 bases, leaving 10 bases not matched to a gene. The CDR3 runs 16 residues. Germline values: CDR1 SEHNR, CDR2 FQNEAQ (reference sequence).

The rearrangement links TRBV7-9 to TRBJ1-4; no reliable D call. V shed 7 bases and J shed 5 bases, with 5 bases lying between them. The CDR3 contains 11 residues. Germline V gives CDR1 SEHNR, CDR2 FQNEAQ (reference sequence). The CDR3 region has the DNA TGTGCCAGCACCGGGAATGAAAAACTGTTTTTT. Translated, it gives CASTGNEKLFF.

The table lists this clone with a few counts. The chain joins TRBV2 to TRBJ2-7; 9 positions match TRBD1. The CDR3 has 16 residues. Germline V gene sequence: CDR1 SNHLY, CDR2 FYNNEI. J was trimmed by 6 bases and V by 5 bases; bases with no gene match: 14. This CDR3 reads CASSRTGATSWGEQYF. DNA for the CDR3: TGTGCCAGCAGTCGGACAGGGGCCACCTCTTGGGGCGAGCAGTACTTC.

The chain employs TRBV29-1 and TRBJ1-1; D not certain. The length of the CDR3 is 12 residues. Trimming left V 8 bases short and J 3 bases short, with 13 bases between. Germline V gene sequence: CDR1 SQVTM, CDR2 ANQGSEA. CDR3 loop: CSTGRSDTEAFF. In nucleotides, the CDR3 is TGCAGCACCGGGAGGTCTGACACTGAAGCTTTCTTT.

This chain joins TRBV28 and TRBJ1-2; no firm D call. There are 12 residues in the CDR3. V lost 6 bases and J 5 bases, leaving 10 bases between the germline ends. From germline, CDR1 is MDHEN and CDR2 SYDVKM. Here the CDR3 reads CASSGSSYGYTF. The CDR3 DNA follows: TGTGCCAGCAGCGGTAGCTCTTATGGCTACACCTTC.

This chain connects TRBV5-6 to TRBJ1-1; no clear D. V lost 2 bases and J lost 5, with 13 bases in between. The germline V gene encodes CDR1 SGHDT and CDR2 YYEEEE. This CDR3 comprises 14 residues. CDR3 in amino acids: CASSLASSGTEAFF. The CDR3 nucleotides are TGTGCCAGCAGCTTAGCCTCGAGCGGAACTGAAGCTTTCTTT.

The chain recombines TRBV7-3 with TRBJ2-3; 7 bases are a match to TRBD1. Germline V gene lookup returns CDR1 SGHTA and CDR2 FQGTGA. The CDR3 is made up of 14 amino acids. Germline trimming cut 5 bases from V and 5 bases from J; bases unmatched to any gene: 7. The DNA of the CDR3 is TGTGCCAGCAGCACTCGACAGGGCGGAGATACGCAGTATTTT. The encoded protein is CASSTRQGGDTQYF.

The J gene is TRBJ2-1, the V gene TRBV5-1; 8 bases line up with TRBD2. CDR3 length: 15 residues. The V gene's germline CDR1 is SGHRS and CDR2 YFSETQ. The ends lost 0 bases at V and 9 bases at J; junction bases unmatched: 8. The CDR3 DNA follows: TGCGCCAGCAGCTTGGCCACGGGGGGGGGTAGTGAGCAGTTCTTC. Translation gives CASSLATGGGSEQFF.

The rearrangement joins TRBV11-2 to TRBJ1-2; 8 bases line up with TRBD1. The CDR3 has 14 amino acids. In germline, CDR1 is SGHAT, CDR2 FQNNGV. The V and J ends lost 5 bases and 8 bases, in that order; junction bases with no gene match: 10. This CDR3 reads CASSPGQGNLGYTF. For the CDR3, the DNA is TGTGCCAGCAGCCCTGGACAGGGTAACTTGGGCTACACCTTC.

The J gene is TRBJ2-2, the V gene TRBV6-5, with D possibly being TRBD1 (6 bases). The V and J ends lost 7 bases and 10 bases respectively, with 16 bases between them. CDR1 and CDR2 (germline): MNHEY, SVGAGI. The CDR3 loop spans 13 amino acids. In DNA form, the CDR3 reads TGTGCCAGCAAACGAGCTACAGGGCTGGAGCTGTTTTTT. It is translated as CASKRATGLELFF.

The chain couples TRBV18 to TRBJ2-5; the D gene is possibly TRBD2 (6 bases). The V end was cut by 3 bases, the J end by 7 bases, with 9 bases between. The CDR3 contains 12 residues. The germline V gene has CDR1 KGHSH and CDR2 LQKENI. CDR3 amino acids: CASSPGGGTQYF. CDR3 bases: TGTGCCAGCTCACCTGGGGGAGGGACCCAGTACTTC.

The V and J genes are TRBV4-1 and TRBJ1-3; 10 bases fit TRBD1. Germline V gene lookup returns CDR1 MGHRA and CDR2 YSYEKL. The junction had 4 bases not matched to a gene; V was cut back by 0 bases and J by 8 bases. The CDR3 is 15 residues long. CDR3 bases: TGCGCCAGCAGCCAAGAGGGACAGGGGTTGGACACCATATATTTT. Its translation is CASSQEGQGLDTIYF.

The sample holds one count of this clone. The V call is TRBV27, the J call TRBJ2-7; 7 bases match TRBD1. The length of the CDR3 is 14 residues. The V gene's germline CDR1 is MNHEY and CDR2 SMNVEV (reference sequence). V dropped 6 bases and J dropped 3; count of bases not matched to a gene: 8. For the CDR3, the DNA is TGTGCCAGCAGACGACAGGGTTTTCTCTACGAGCAGTACTTC. Its protein product is CASRRQGFLYEQYF.

The V and J genes are TRBV7-8 and TRBJ1-1, with D hard to call. Germline V gene data show CDR1 as SGHVS and CDR2 as FQNEAQ. The V and J ends lost 1 base and 12 bases respectively, with 18 bases between them. The CDR3 totals 14 residues. As DNA, the CDR3 is TGTGCCAGCAGCTTAGGTTCTTTGGCGGAGACTTCTTTCTTT. The encoded protein is CASSLGSLAETSFF.

The CDR3 is CASSLQGREYEQYF. CDR3 nucleotides: TGTGCCAGCAGCCTACAGGGCAGGGAGTACGAGCAGTACTTC. V and J are TRBV7-9 and TRBJ2-7; tentative D call: TRBD1 (6 bases). Between the trimmed V and J ends, which lost 5 bases and 4 bases, there was a span of 15 bases. CDR3 length: 14 amino acids. Germline CDR1 SEHNR, CDR2 FQNEAQ (reference sequence).

CDR3 loop: CASSEAVINQPQHF. CDR3 nucleotides: TGTGCCAGCAGTGAGGCAGTCATCAATCAGCCCCAGCATTTT. The chain has TRBV2 and TRBJ1-5; D unresolved. The CDR3 runs 14 residues. V dropped 3 bases and J dropped 3 bases, with 9 bases sitting between them. Germline V lookup: CDR1 SNHLY, CDR2 FYNNEI.

This chain connects TRBV23-1 to TRBJ2-7, with D possibly being TRBD1 (5 bases). TRBV23-1 is treated as an ORF (open reading frame) with a function not yet certain. Trimming took 1 base from V and 2 from J, leaving 24 bases between them. This CDR3 spans 19 amino acids. In DNA, the CDR3 is TGCGCCAGCAGTCAATATCGGCCAGGGTTTTATACCTGCCCCTACGAGCAGTACTTC. This translates into CASSQYRPGFYTCPYEQYF.

With respect to this clone: The junction shows a germline mismatch at one end, possibly a read error. V usage is TRBV7-9 and J usage is TRBJ2-3; 8 nucleotides agree with TRBD2. The CDR3 is 16 amino acids. Germline CDR1 reads SEHNR; CDR2 reads FQNEAQ (reference sequence). The CDR3 DNA reads TGTTCCAGCAGCCCGAAAGCGGGAGCGGAGACAGATACGCAGTATTTT. Residues: CSSSPKAGAETDTQYF.

The sample holds a few counts of this clone. The chain couples TRBV6-6 to TRBJ1-1; D unresolved. In germline, CDR1 is MNHNY, CDR2 SVGAGI (reference sequence). The CDR3 length is 12 residues. Deletions cut 3 bases from V and 0 bases from J, with 2 bases between. The CDR3 loop is CASSYMNTEAFF. Here the CDR3 DNA reads TGTGCCAGCAGTTATATGAACACTGAAGCTTTCTTT.

The rearrangement links TRBV4-2 to TRBJ1-4, with D perhaps matching TRBD1 (5 bases). This CDR3 spans 15 amino acids. V was trimmed by 2 bases and J by 6 bases, leaving 13 bases between them. Per germline, CDR1 LGHNA and CDR2 YNFKEQ. CDR3 region: CASSQFDSLDEKLFF. CDR3 nucleotide sequence: TGTGCCAGCAGCCAATTCGACAGCCTTGATGAAAAACTGTTTTTT.

The chain employs TRBV19 and TRBJ2-1; D may be TRBD2 (6 bases). Germline V gene lookup returns CDR1 LNHDA and CDR2 SQIVND (reference sequence). This CDR3 contains 15 residues. Trimming took 6 bases from V and 0 from J, leaving 12 bases between them. CDR3 amino acids: CASSPTSFSYNEQFF. In DNA form, the CDR3 reads TGTGCCAGTAGCCCAACTAGCTTCTCCTACAATGAGCAGTTCTTC.

The V and J genes are TRBV19 and TRBJ1-5, with D possibly TRBD1 on 6 matching bases. CDR3 length equals 16 residues. The germline CDR1 and CDR2 sequences are LNHDA and SQIVND (reference sequence). Trimming removed 6 bases from V and 8 bases from J, with 23 bases in between. CDR3 in DNA: TGTGCCAGTAGAAGGGGACAAGGGTCCTCGGAGAAGCCCCAGCATTTT. Translated, it gives CASRRGQGSSEKPQHF. Using reference TRBV19 and TRBJ1-5 for the parts outside the CDR3, the full variable domain is DGGITQSPKYLFRKEGQNVTLSCEQNLNHDAMYWYRQDPGQGLRLIYYSQIVNDFQKGDIAEGYSVSREKKESFPLTVTSAQKNPTAFYLCASRRGQGSSEKPQHFGDGTRLSIL.

The DNA for the CDR3 is TGTGCCAGCGGGGTGCGGGGCGTCAATCAGCCCCAGCATTTT. As protein: CASGVRGVNQPQHF. V gene TRBV28 combines with J gene TRBJ1-5; the D gene is possibly TRBD1 (5 bases). CDR1 is MDHEN, CDR2 SYDVKM, per germline. This CDR3 is built from 14 residues. Trimming cost V 8 bases and J 3 bases, with 14 bases left between them.

The chain employs TRBV4-3 and TRBJ1-4; D is unresolved. V was cut by 0 bases and J by 8 bases, with 10 bases left in between. The CDR3 consists of 14 residues. The germline V gene has CDR1 LGHNA and CDR2 YSLEER. The CDR3 protein is CASSQDQGREKLFF. CDR3 coding DNA: TGCGCCAGCAGCCAAGATCAAGGGAGAGAAAAACTGTTTTTT.